This T cell receptor (beta chain) was profiled in a study of control samples from healthy donors and cancer patients. Generated by immunoSEQ multiplex PCR, the TCRdb table keeps only in-frame clones and is missing some. Of more than 65,000 clones detected, about 90% appear once; the ten largest clones hold over 1.5%. With 5 bases removed from V and 3 bases from J, the gap between germline ends came to 15 bases. Per germline, CDR1 SGHRS and CDR2 YFSETQ. This CDR3 spans 14 amino acids. Sequenced: PBMCs. The rearrangement links TRBV5-1 to TRBJ2-7; D unclear. The TCR originated in a woman aged 55-75 years with head and neck cancer. CDR3: CASRQSHQLYEQYF. The CDR3 region has the DNA TGCGCCAGCAGACAGTCACATCAGCTCTACGAGCAGTACTTC.